This entry lists 11 T cell receptor beta chains sequenced from one sample in a study of CD4+ T cells in melanoma. Some clones are missing from TCRdb's copy, which holds only in-frame ones; the method was immunoSEQ multiplex PCR. The sample gives more than 9,000 clones, 65% to 70% of which show up once; approximately 10% is in the top ten. Sequenced sample: cells from a culture (not recorded whether cultured in vitro). The receptors derive from a human donor with melanoma.

V and J are TRBV7-9 and TRBJ2-7, with D perhaps matching TRBD1 or TRBD2 (6 bases each). Germline V CDR1 and CDR2: SEHNR, FQNEAQ (reference sequence). This CDR3 has 16 residues. V was pared by 0 bases and J by 1 base, with 13 bases between. Here the CDR3 reads CASSLAIGGGSYEQYF. The CDR3 coding sequence is TGTGCCAGCAGCTTAGCGATAGGAGGGGGGTCCTACGAGCAGTACTTC.

This sequence joins TRBV6-1 and TRBJ2-7; tentatively, D is TRBD1 (6 bases). The V and J ends lost 10 bases and 0 bases respectively, with 10 bases between them. Germline assignment: CDR1 MNHNS and CDR2 SASEGT. There are 12 residues in the CDR3. Written as DNA, the CDR3 is TGTGCCATCAGGGGCCCCTCCTACGAGCAGTACTTC. It specifies CAIRGPSYEQYF.

There are a few counts of this clone. The V and J genes are TRBV7-9 and TRBJ2-7, with TRBD2 as a possible D gene (5 bases). Looked up from germline, CDR1 is SEHNR and CDR2 is FQNEAQ (reference sequence). There are 12 residues in the CDR3. DNA of the CDR3: TGTGCGACGGCGGGTTTGGGCTACGAGCAGTACTTC. The encoded protein is CATAGLGYEQYF.

This sequence joins TRBV4-1 and TRBJ1-5, with a weak D call TRBD1 (5 bases). This CDR3 is built from 15 residues. The V end was cut by 5 bases, the J end by 1 base, with 12 bases between. Germline V gene lookup returns CDR1 MGHRA and CDR2 YSYEKL. This CDR3 is CASSWGLLSNQPQHF. CDR3 sequence (DNA): TGCGCCAGCAGCTGGGGACTATTAAGCAATCAGCCCCAGCATTTT.

Comments on this clone: Relative to the germline gene, one junction end is altered; a read error may explain this. The same CDR3 arises from other DNA sequences in this sample as well. The chain combines TRBV6-5 with TRBJ2-7, with TRBD1 matching 8 bases. This CDR3 contains 14 residues. Germline V gene sequence: CDR1 MNHEY, CDR2 SVGAGI. DNA for the CDR3: TGCGCCAGCAGAATCGGACAGGGCGCCTACGAGCAGTACTTC. Amino acids: CASRIGQGAYEQYF.

This clone appeared a few times. Written as DNA, the CDR3 is TGTGCCACGCAGGGCACCGGGGAGCTGTTTTTT. Protein: CATQGTGELFF. The chain couples TRBV2 to TRBJ2-2, with D perhaps matching TRBD1 (5 bases). Germline loops: CDR1 SNHLY, CDR2 FYNNEI. CDR3 length: 11 residues. V was clipped by 10 bases and J by 4 bases, with 7 bases between them.

This sequence joins TRBV11-2 and TRBJ1-3, with TRBD1 as a possible D gene (6 bases). The V gene lost 5 bases and the J gene lost 4 bases, with 12 bases spanning the gap. The CDR3 loop spans 14 amino acids. Per the germline V gene, CDR1 is SGHAT and CDR2 is FQNNGV. CDR3 DNA sequence: TGTGCCAGCAGCCGTGACAGGACCGGAAACACCATATATTTT. Protein: CASSRDRTGNTIYF.

The rearrangement joins TRBV5-1 to TRBJ2-2; TRBD1 aligns across 9 bases. Trimming removed 4 bases from V and 7 bases from J; junction bases left unmatched: 20. This CDR3 has 19 residues. Germline assignment: CDR1 SGHRS and CDR2 YFSETQ. In DNA form, the CDR3 reads TGCGCCAGCAGCCTTCGGCCCATTACCGGGACAGGGATTGACGGGGAGCTGTTTTTT. Amino acids: CASSLRPITGTGIDGELFF.

V gene TRBV10-3 combines with J gene TRBJ2-5, with D maybe TRBD2 (5 bases). Trimming cost V 3 bases and J 7 bases, with 9 bases left between them. The CDR3 covers 12 residues. CDR1 and CDR2 from the germline V gene are ENHRY and SYGVKD. This CDR3 reads CAISDPRGTQYF. In nucleotides, the CDR3 is TGTGCCATCAGTGACCCCCGGGGGACCCAGTACTTC.

The chain combines TRBV7-2 with TRBJ2-2, with 7 nucleotides matching TRBD2. The CDR3 length is 15 residues. The germline gives CDR1 SGHTA, CDR2 FQGNSA. The V and J ends lost 0 bases and 4 bases, in that order; junction bases with no gene match: 2. The CDR3 loop reads CASSLAGGVTGELFF. The DNA for the CDR3 is TGTGCCAGCAGCTTAGCGGGGGGGGTCACCGGGGAGCTGTTTTTT.

By its share, this clone is large. The V gene is TRBV23-1, the J gene TRBJ2-2; 8 nucleotides align to TRBD2. TRBV23-1 is flagged as an ORF with uncertain function. V dropped 5 bases and J dropped 1; count of bases not matched to a gene: 15. CDR3 length equals 19 residues. The CDR3 region is CASSKGCRAGGENTGELFF. In DNA, the CDR3 is TGCGCCAGCAGTAAGGGTTGCAGGGCGGGGGGTGAGAACACCGGGGAGCTGTTTTTT.